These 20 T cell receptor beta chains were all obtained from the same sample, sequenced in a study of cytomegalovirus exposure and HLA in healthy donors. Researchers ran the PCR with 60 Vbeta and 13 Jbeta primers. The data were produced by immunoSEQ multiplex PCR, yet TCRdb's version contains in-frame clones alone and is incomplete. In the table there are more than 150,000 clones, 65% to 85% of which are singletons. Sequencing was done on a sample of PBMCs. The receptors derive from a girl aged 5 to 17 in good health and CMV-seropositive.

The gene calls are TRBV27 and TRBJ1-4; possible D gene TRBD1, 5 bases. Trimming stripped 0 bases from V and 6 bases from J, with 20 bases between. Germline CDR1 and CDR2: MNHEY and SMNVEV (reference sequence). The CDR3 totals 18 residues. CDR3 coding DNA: TGTGCCAGCAGTTTATCGGGGGTTGGGAGGCAGGGCGATGAAAAACTGTTTTTT. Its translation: CASSLSGVGRQGDEKLFF. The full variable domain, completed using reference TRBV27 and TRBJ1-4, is EAQVTQNPRYLITVTGKKLTVTCSQNMNHEYMSWYRQDPGLGLRQIYYSMNVEVTDKGDVPEGYKVSRKEKRNFPLILESPSPNQTSLYFCASSLSGVGRQGDEKLFFGSGTQLSVL.

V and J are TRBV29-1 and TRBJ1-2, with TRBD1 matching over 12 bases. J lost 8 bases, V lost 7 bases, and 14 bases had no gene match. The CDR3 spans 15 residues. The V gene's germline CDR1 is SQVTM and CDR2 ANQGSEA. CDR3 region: CSGSPKGQGAGGYTF. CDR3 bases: TGCAGCGGCTCCCCAAAGGGACAGGGGGCGGGAGGCTACACCTTC.

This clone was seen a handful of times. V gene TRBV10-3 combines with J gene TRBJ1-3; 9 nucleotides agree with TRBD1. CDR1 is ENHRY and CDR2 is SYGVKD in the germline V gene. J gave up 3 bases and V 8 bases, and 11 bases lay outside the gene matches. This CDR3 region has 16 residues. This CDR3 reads CAIGRTGAGRGNTIYF. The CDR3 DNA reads TGTGCCATCGGTAGGACAGGGGCAGGGCGTGGAAACACCATATATTTT.

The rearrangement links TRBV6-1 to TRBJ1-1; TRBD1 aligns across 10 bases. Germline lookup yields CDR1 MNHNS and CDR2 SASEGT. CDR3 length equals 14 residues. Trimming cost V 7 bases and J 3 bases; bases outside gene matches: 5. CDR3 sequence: CASTADRGDTEAFF. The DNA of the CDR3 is TGTGCCAGCACTGCGGACAGGGGGGACACTGAAGCTTTCTTT.

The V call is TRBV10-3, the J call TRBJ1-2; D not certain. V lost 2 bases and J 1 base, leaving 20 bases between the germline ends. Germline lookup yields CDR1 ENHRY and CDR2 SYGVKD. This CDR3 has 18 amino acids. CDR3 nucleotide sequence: TGTGCCATCAGTGAGCGGTTCAACTCAACCGAGAATAACTATGGCTACACCTTC. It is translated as CAISERFNSTENNYGYTF.

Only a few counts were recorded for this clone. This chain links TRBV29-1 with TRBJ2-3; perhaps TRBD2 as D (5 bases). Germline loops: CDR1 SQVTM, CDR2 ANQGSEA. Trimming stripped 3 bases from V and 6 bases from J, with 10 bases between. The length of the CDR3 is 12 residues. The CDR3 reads CSVERTWDTQYF. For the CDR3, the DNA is TGCAGCGTTGAGAGGACTTGGGATACGCAGTATTTT.

The CDR3 nucleotides read TGCAGCGTTGAGGTTAGAGGGTCGAACACTGAAGCTTTCTTT. It translates to CSVEVRGSNTEAFF. The rearrangement links TRBV29-1 to TRBJ1-1; no clear D. V dropped 3 bases and J dropped 1 base, with 12 bases sitting between them. This CDR3 has 14 amino acids. The germline V gene encodes CDR1 SQVTM and CDR2 ANQGSEA. Using reference TRBV29-1 and TRBJ1-1 for the parts outside the CDR3, the full variable domain is SAVISQKPSRDICQRGTSLTIQCQVDSQVTMMFWYRQQPGQSLTLIATANQGSEATYESGFVIDKFPISRPNLTFSTLTVSNMSPEDSSIYLCSVEVRGSNTEAFFGQGTRLTVV.

CDR3 region: CASSLPAGVLNEQFF. CDR3 DNA sequence: TGTGCCAGCAGCTTACCAGCGGGAGTATTGAATGAGCAGTTCTTC. J is TRBJ2-1 and V is TRBV7-2, with 8 positions matching TRBD2. CDR1 is SGHTA and CDR2 is FQGNSA in the germline V gene. The V and J ends lost 2 bases and 7 bases, in that order; junction bases with no gene match: 7. CDR3 size: 15 residues.

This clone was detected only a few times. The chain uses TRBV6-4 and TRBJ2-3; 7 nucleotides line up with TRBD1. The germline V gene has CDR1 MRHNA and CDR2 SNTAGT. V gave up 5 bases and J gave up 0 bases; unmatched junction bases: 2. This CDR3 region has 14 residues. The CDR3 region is CASSKTGSTDTQYF. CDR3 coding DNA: TGTGCCAGCAGTAAGACAGGGAGCACAGATACGCAGTATTTT.

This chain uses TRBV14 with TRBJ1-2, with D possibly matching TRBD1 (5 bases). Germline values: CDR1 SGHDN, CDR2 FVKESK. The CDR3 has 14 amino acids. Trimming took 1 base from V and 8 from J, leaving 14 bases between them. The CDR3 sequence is CASSQGVGGIGYTF. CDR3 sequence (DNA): TGTGCCAGCAGCCAAGGAGTGGGGGGTATCGGCTACACCTTC.

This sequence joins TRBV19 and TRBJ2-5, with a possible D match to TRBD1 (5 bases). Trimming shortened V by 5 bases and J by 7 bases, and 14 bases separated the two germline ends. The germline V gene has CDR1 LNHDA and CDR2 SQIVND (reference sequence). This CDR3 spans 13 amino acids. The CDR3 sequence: CASSAGPRGTQYF. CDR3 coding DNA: TGTGCCAGTAGTGCCGGGCCTAGGGGGACCCAGTACTTC.

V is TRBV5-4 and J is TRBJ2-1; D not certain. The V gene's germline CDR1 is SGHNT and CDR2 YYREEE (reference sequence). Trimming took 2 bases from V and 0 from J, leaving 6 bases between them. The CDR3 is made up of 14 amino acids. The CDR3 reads CASSFILSYNEQFF. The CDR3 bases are TGTGCCAGCAGCTTTATCCTCTCCTACAATGAGCAGTTCTTC. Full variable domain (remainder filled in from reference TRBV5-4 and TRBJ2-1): ETGVTQSPTHLIKTRGQQVTLRCSSQSGHNTVSWYQQALGQGPQFIFQYYREEENGRGNFPPRFSGLQFPNYSSELNVNALELDDSALYLCASSFILSYNEQFFGPGTRLTVL.

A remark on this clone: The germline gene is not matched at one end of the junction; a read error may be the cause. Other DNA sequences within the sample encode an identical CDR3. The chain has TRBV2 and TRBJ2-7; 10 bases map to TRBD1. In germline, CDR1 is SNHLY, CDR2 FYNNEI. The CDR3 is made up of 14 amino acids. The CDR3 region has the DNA TGCGCCAGCAGGTGGGACAGGGGAACCTACGAGCAGTACTTC. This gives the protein CASRWDRGTYEQYF. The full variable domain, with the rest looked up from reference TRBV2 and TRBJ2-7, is EPEVTQTPSHQVTQMGQEVILRCVPISNHLYFYWYRQILGQKVEFLVSFYNNEISEKSEIFDDQFSVERPDGSNFTLKIRSTKLEDSAMYFCASRWDRGTYEQYFGPGTRLTVT.

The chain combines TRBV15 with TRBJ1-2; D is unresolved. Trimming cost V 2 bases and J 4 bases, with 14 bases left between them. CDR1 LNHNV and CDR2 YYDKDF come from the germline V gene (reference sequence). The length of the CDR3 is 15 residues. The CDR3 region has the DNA TGTGCCACCAGCAGAATGCCCGACATCCCCTATGGCTACACCTTC. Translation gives CATSRMPDIPYGYTF.

In DNA, the CDR3 is TGTGCCAGCAGCATCAGGGGGCTGGGCACTGAAGCTTTCTTT. Amino acid sequence: CASSIRGLGTEAFF. This chain connects TRBV9 to TRBJ1-1; TRBD1 agrees at 8 bases. The ends lost 4 bases at V and 4 bases at J; junction bases unmatched: 6. Germline assignment: CDR1 SGDLS and CDR2 YYNGEE. The CDR3 covers 14 residues.

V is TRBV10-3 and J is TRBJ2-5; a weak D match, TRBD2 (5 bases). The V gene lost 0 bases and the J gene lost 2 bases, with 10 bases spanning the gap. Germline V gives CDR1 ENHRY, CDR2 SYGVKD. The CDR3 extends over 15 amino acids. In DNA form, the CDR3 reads TGTGCCATCAGTGAGTCGGCGGGCTCACAAGAGACCCAGTACTTC. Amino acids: CAISESAGSQETQYF.

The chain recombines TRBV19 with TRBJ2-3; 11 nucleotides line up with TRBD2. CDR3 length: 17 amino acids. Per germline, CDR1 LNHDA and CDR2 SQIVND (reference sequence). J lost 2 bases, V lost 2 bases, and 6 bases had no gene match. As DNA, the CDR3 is TGTGCCAGTAGTATACTGACACTAGCGGGAGTCACAGATACGCAGTATTTT. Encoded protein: CASSILTLAGVTDTQYF.

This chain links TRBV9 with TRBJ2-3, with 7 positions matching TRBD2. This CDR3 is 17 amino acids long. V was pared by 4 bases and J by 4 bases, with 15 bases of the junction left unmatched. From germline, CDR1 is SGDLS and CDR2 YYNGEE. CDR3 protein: CASSIPEVGGQSDTQYF. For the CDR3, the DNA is TGTGCCAGCAGCATCCCGGAGGTGGGAGGGCAGTCAGATACGCAGTATTTT.

This CDR3 is CASRAFSGSTDTQYF. CDR3 nucleotides: TGTGCCAGCAGGGCATTTAGCGGCAGCACAGATACGCAGTATTTT. The chain recombines TRBV2 with TRBJ2-3, with D maybe TRBD2 (6 bases). Germline V gene lookup returns CDR1 SNHLY and CDR2 FYNNEI. The CDR3 sequence is 15 residues long. The V end was cut by 6 bases, the J end by 0 bases, with 13 bases between.

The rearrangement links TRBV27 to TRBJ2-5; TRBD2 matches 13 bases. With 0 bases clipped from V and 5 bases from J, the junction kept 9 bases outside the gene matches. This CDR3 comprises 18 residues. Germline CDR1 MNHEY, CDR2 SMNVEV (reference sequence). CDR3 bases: TGTGCCAGCAGTTTATCGATACTAGCGGGAGGGCCTCTGGAGACCCAGTACTTC. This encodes CASSLSILAGGPLETQYF.